This TCR beta chain emerged from a study of OX40 agonist ivuxolimab in advanced cancers. Study findings and constraints: The specificity for antigen of the expanded peripheral T cells was not determined. Clonal expansion from baseline to week 6 occurred in both CD4+ and CD8+ T cells.

The CDR3 has 15 amino acids. V gave up 0 bases and J gave up 0 bases, with 4 bases separating them. Germline loops: CDR1 SGHKS, CDR2 YYEKEE (reference sequence). The repertoire was sequenced with immunoSEQ multiplex PCR; TCRdb's copy has only in-frame clones and lacks some. Counted here are about 80,000 clones, around 87% occurring once; the ten biggest clones make up roughly 0.32%. Peripheral blood came from all dose cohorts at three timepoints. In the case of this clone: The antigen is unknown.

The chain couples TRBV5-5 to TRBJ2-6; D is uncertain. The input for sequencing was CD4+ or CD8+ T cells sorted from blood, taken in a trial of the OX40 agonist ivuxolimab. This sequence originates from an adult with an advanced solid tumor such as melanoma, head and neck, liver or kidney cancer. In nucleotides, the CDR3 is TGTGCCAGCAGCTTGGTTAGCTCTGGGGCCAACGTCCTGACTTTC. Residues: CASSLVSSGANVLTF.